The T cell receptor beta chain described here comes from a study of CD8+CD57+ T cells in acquired aplastic anemia. The template used for profiling TCR beta VDJ and CDR3 was genomic DNA. TCRdb independently ran MiXCR on the reads; one entry per CDR3 protein. The sample records about 150,000 distinct CDR3 sequences, 40% to 65% being singletons. This clonotype was observed at least ten times. The V and J ends lost 1 base and 10 bases respectively, with 9 bases between them. CDR1 is SGDLS and CDR2 is YYNGEE in the germline V gene. The CDR3 has 12 amino acids. Patients chosen for sequencing had CD8+CD57+ cells that had expanded, as shown by flow cytometry. In all patients, the disease was severe acquired aplastic anemia. When blood sampling took place, the patients had received no therapy.

The chain recombines TRBV9 with TRBJ2-1, with D unclear. The sequence derives from a human donor with aplastic anemia. The sample was sorted CD4+, CD8+, or CD8+CD57+ T cells (not recorded which) from PBMCs. The CDR3 bases are TGTGCCAGCAGCGTAAAAGAGGACGAGCAGTTCTTC. Protein: CASSVKEDEQFF.